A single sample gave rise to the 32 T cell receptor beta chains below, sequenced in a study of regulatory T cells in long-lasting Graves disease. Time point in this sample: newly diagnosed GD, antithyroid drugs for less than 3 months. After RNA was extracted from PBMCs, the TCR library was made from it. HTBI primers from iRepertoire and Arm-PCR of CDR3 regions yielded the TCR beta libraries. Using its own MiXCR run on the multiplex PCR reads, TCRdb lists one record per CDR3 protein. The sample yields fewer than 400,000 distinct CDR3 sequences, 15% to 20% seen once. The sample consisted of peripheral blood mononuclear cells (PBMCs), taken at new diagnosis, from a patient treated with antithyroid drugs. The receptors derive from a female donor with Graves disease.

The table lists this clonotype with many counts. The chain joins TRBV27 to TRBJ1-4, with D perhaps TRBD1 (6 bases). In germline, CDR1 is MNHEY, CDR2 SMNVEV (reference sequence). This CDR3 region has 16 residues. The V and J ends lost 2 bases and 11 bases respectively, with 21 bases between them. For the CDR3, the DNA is TGTGCCAGCAGTTTAGAGGGGGGCACATCAAATTGGAAACTGTTTTTT. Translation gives CASSLEGGTSNWKLFF.

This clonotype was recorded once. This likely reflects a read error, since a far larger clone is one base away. The CDR3 protein is CSARDASGSSSEQYF. DNA for the CDR3: TGCAGTGCTAGAGATGCCAGCGGGAGCTCCTCCGAGCAGTACTTC. The chain uses TRBV20-1 and TRBJ2-5; TRBD2 matches at 8 bases. Gene TRBJ2-7 matches the end of the DNA better, so the J call may be wrong. Germline values: CDR1 DFQATT, CDR2 SNEGSKA (reference sequence). CDR3 length: 15 residues.

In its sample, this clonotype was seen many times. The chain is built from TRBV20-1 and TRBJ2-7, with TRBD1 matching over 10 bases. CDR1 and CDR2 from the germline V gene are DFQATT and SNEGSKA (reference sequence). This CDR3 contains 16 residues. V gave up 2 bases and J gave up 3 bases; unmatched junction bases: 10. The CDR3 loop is CSARRGTGAFNYEQYF. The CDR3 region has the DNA TGCAGTGCTAGAAGGGGGACAGGGGCGTTTAACTACGAGCAGTACTTC.

The CDR3 loop is CASSSSTGVASPLHF. The DNA for the CDR3 is TGTGCCAGCAGTTCGTCGACAGGGGTAGCTTCACCCCTCCACTTT. The rearrangement links TRBV28 to TRBJ1-6, with 8 positions matching TRBD1. Germline CDR1 and CDR2: MDHEN and SYDVKM. CDR3 length equals 15 residues. V was pared by 4 bases and J by 9 bases, with 8 bases of the junction left unmatched.

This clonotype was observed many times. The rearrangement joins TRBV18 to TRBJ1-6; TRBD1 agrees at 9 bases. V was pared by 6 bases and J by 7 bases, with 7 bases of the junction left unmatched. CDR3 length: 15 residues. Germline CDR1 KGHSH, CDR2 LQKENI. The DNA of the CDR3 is TGTGCCAGCTCGCGGGGACAGGGCGACAATTCACCCCTCCACTTT. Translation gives CASSRGQGDNSPLHF.

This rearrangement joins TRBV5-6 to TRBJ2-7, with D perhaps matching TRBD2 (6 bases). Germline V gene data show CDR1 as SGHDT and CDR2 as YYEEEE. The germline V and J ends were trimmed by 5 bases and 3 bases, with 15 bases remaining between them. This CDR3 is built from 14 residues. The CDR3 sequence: CASSLGGNYYEQYF. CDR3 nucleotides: TGTGCCAGCAGTCTGGGGGGAAACTACTACGAGCAGTACTTC.

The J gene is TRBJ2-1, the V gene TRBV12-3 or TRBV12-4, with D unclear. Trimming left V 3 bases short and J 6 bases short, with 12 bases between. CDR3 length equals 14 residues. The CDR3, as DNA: TGTGCCAGCAGTTTTGATTCAGTGTCCAATGAGCAGTTCTTC. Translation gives CASSFDSVSNEQFF.

CDR3 sequence (DNA): TGTGCCAGCAGCCAAGAAAAGAAGAAGTGGGACAGGGCATCCCGTTACATTCAGTACTTC. It specifies CASSQEKKKWDRASRYIQYF. The chain is built from TRBV14 and TRBJ2-4; 9 positions agree with TRBD1. The junction had 20 bases not matched to a gene; V was cut back by 0 bases and J by 8 bases. Germline V CDR1 and CDR2: SGHDN, FVKESK. The CDR3 is made up of 20 amino acids.

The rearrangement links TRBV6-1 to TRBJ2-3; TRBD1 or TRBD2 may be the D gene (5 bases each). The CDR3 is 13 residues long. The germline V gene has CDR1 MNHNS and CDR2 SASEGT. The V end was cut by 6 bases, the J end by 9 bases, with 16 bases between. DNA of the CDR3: TGTGCCAGCAGCCCCGGACGCAGGGAGACGCAGTATTTT. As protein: CASSPGRRETQYF.

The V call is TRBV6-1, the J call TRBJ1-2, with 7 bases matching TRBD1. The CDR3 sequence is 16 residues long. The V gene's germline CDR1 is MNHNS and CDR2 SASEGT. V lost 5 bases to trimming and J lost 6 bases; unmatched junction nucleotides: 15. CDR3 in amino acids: CASSPREGGASDGYTF. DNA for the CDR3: TGTGCCAGCAGTCCCCGGGAAGGGGGCGCGTCTGATGGCTACACCTTC.

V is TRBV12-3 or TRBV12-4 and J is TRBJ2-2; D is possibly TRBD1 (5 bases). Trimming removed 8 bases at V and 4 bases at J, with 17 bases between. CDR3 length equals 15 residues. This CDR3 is CASLGASRVTGELFF. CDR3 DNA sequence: TGTGCCAGCCTAGGGGCCTCCCGGGTCACCGGGGAGCTGTTTTTT.

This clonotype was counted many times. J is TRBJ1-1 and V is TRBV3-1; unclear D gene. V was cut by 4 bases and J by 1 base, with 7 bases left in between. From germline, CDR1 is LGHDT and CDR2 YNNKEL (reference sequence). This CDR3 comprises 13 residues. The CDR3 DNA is TGTGCCAGCAGCCGGAATGGGAACACTGAAGCTTTCTTT. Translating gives CASSRNGNTEAFF.

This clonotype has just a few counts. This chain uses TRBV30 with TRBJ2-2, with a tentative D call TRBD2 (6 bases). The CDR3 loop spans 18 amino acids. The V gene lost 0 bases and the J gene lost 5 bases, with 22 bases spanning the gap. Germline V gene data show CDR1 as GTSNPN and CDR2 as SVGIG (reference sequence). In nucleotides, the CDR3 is TGTGCCTGGAGTGTTCGTTCCTGGCGGGAAAGGTCAACCGGGGAGCTGTTTTTT. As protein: CAWSVRSWRERSTGELFF. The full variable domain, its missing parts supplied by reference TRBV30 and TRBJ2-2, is SQTIHQWPATLVQPVGSPLSLECTVEGTSNPNLYWYRQAAGRGLQLLFYSVGIGQISSEVPQNLSASRPQDRQFILSSKKLLLSDSGFYLCAWSVRSWRERSTGELFFGEGSRLTVL.

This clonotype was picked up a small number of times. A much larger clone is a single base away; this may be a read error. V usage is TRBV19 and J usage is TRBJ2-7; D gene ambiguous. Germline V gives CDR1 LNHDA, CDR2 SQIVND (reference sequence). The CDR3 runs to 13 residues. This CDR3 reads CASSAWKSYKQYF. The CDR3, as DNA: TGTGCCAGTAGTGCCTGGAAGTCCTACAAGCAGTACTTC.

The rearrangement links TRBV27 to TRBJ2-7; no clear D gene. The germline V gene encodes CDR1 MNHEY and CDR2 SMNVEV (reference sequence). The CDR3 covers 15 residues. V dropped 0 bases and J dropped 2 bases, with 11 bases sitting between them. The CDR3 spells CASSLSIEAPYEQYF. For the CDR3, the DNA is TGTGCCAGCAGTTTATCGATCGAGGCCCCCTACGAGCAGTACTTC.

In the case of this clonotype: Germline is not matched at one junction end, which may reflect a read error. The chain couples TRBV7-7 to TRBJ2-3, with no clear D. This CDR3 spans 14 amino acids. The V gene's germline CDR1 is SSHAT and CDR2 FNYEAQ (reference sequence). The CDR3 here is CASSQTDVADTQYF. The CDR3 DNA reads TGTGCTAGCAGTCAGACGGACGTTGCAGATACGCAGTATTTT.

CDR3 DNA: TGTGCCCCAAAAGAGGGGGCTGAAATCTACGAGCAGTACTTC. It is translated as CAPKEGAEIYEQYF. V usage is TRBV24-1 and J usage is TRBJ2-7; 7 bases map to TRBD1. The CDR3 totals 14 residues. V trimming: 12 bases; J trimming: 3 bases; junction bases outside the gene matches: 13. Germline V gives CDR1 KGHDR, CDR2 SFDVKD.

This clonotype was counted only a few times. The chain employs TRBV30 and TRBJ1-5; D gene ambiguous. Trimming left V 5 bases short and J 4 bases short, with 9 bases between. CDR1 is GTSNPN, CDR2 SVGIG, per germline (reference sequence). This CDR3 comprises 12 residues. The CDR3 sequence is CAWSRTNQPQHF. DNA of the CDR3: TGTGCCTGGTCACGGACTAATCAGCCCCAGCATTTT.

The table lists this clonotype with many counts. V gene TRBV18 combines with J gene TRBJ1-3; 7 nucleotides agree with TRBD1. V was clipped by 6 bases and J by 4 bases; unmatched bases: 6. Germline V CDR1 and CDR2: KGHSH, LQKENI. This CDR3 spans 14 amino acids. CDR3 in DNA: TGTGCCAGCTCTAAGGGGGCTCGCGGAAACACCATATATTTT. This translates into CASSKGARGNTIYF.

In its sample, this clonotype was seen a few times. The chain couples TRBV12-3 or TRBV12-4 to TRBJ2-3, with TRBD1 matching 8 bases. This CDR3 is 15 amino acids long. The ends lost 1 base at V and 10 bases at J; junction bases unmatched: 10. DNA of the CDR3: TGTGCCAGCAGTTTAGTCGGACAGGGAAAGGATGCGCAGTATTTT. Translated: CASSLVGQGKDAQYF.

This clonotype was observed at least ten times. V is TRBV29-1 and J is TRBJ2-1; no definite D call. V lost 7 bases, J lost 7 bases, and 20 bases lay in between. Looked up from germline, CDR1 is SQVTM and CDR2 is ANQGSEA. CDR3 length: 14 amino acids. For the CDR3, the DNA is TGCAGCGAGTTCGTCGCGCGAGATAAGAATGAGCAGTTCTTC. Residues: CSEFVARDKNEQFF.

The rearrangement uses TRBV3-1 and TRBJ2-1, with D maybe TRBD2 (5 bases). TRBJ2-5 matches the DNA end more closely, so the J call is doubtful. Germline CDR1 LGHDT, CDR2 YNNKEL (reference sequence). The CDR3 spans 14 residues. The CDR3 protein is CASSQGLREETQYF. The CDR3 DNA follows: TGTGCCAGCAGCCAAGGACTGAGGGAAGAGACCCAGTACTTC.

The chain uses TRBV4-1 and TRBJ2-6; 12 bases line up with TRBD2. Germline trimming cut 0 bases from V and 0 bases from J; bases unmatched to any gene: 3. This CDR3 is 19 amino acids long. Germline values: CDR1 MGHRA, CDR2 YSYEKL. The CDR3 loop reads CASSQEGLAGTSGANVLTF. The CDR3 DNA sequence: TGCGCCAGCAGCCAAGAGGGACTAGCGGGTACCTCTGGGGCCAACGTCCTGACTTTC.

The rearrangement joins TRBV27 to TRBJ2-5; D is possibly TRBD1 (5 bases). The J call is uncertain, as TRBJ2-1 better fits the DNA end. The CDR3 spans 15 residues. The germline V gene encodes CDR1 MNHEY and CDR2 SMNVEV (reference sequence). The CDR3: CASSVGRVVYNEQFF. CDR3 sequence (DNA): TGTGCCAGCAGTGTGGGCAGGGTGGTCTACAATGAGCAGTTCTTC.

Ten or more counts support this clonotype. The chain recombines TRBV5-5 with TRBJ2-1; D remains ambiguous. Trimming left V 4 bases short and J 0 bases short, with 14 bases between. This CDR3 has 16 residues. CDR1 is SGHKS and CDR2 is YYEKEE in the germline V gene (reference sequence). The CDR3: CASSRTPQSSYNEQFF. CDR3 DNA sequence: TGTGCCAGCAGCCGGACCCCTCAGAGCTCCTACAATGAGCAGTTCTTC. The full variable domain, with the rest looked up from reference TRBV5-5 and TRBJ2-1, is DAGVTQSPTHLIKTRGQQVTLRCSPISGHKSVSWYQQVLGQGPQFIFQYYEKEERGRGNFPDRFSARQFPNYSSELNVNALLLGDSALYLCASSRTPQSSYNEQFFGPGTRLTVL.

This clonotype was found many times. The CDR3 DNA sequence: TGTGCCAGTAGTATGATACGGTCAGCGGGCTACACCTTC. Its protein product is CASSMIRSAGYTF. This chain joins TRBV19 and TRBJ1-2, with D hard to call. This CDR3 region has 13 residues. The germline V gene encodes CDR1 LNHDA and CDR2 SQIVND (reference sequence). Trimming shortened V by 3 bases and J by 8 bases, and 13 bases separated the two germline ends. Drawing the rest from reference TRBV19 and TRBJ1-2, the complete variable domain is DGGITQSPKYLFRKEGQNVTLSCEQNLNHDAMYWYRQDPGQGLRLIYYSQIVNDFQKGDIAEGYSVSREKKESFPLTVTSAQKNPTAFYLCASSMIRSAGYTFGSGTRLTVV.

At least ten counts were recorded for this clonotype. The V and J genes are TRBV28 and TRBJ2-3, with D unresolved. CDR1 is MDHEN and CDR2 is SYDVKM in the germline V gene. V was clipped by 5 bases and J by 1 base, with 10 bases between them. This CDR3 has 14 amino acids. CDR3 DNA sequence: TGTGCCAGCAGTGTTTTTATGGGCACAGATACGCAGTATTTT. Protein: CASSVFMGTDTQYF.

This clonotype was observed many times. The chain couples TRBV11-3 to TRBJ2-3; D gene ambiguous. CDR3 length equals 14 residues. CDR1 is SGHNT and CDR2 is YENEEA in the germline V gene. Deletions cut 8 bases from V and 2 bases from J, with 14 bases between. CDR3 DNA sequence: TGTGCCAGCCAGACCCGGACCTCCACAGATACGCAGTATTTT. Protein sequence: CASQTRTSTDTQYF.

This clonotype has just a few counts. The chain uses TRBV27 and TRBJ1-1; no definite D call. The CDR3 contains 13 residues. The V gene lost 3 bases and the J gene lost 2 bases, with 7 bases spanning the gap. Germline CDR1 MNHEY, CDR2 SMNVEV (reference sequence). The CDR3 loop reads CASSFMANTEAFF. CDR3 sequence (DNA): TGTGCCAGCAGTTTTATGGCAAACACTGAAGCTTTCTTT.

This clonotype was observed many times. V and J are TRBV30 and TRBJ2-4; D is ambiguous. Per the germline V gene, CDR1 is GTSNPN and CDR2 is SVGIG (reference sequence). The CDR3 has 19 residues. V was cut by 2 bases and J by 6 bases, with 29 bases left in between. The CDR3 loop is CAWSPRRITLRSPANIQYF. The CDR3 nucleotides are TGTGCCTGGAGTCCCCGCAGGATTACCCTGAGGTCCCCGGCAAACATTCAGTACTTC. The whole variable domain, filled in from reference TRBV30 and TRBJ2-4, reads SQTIHQWPATLVQPVGSPLSLECTVEGTSNPNLYWYRQAAGRGLQLLFYSVGIGQISSEVPQNLSASRPQDRQFILSSKKLLLSDSGFYLCAWSPRRITLRSPANIQYFGAGTRLSVL.

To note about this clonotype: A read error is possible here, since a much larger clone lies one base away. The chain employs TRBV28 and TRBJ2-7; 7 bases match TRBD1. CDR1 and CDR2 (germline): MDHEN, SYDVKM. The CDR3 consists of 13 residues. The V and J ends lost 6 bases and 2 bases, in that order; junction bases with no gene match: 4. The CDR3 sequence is CASRPGQTYEQYF. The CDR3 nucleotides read TGTGCCAGCAGGCCGGGACAGACCTACGAGCAGTACTTC.

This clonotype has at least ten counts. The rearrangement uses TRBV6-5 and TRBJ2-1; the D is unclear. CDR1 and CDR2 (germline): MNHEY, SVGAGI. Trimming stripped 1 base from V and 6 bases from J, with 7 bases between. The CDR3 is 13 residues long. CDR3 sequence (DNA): TGTGCCAGCAGTTACTTTGGTACCAATGAGCAGTTCTTC. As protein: CASSYFGTNEQFF.